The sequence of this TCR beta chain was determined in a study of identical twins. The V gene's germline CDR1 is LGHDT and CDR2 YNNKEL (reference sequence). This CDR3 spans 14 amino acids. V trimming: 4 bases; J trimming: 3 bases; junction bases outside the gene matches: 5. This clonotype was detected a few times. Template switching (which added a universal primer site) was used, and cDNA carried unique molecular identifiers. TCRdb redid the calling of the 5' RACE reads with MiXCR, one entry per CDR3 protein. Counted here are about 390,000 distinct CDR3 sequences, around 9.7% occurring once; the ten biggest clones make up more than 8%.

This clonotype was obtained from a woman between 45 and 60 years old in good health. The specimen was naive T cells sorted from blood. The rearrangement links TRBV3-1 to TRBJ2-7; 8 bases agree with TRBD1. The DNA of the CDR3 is TGTGCCAGCAGCCCAGGGGGCGACCGCTACGAGCAGTACTTC. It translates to CASSPGGDRYEQYF.